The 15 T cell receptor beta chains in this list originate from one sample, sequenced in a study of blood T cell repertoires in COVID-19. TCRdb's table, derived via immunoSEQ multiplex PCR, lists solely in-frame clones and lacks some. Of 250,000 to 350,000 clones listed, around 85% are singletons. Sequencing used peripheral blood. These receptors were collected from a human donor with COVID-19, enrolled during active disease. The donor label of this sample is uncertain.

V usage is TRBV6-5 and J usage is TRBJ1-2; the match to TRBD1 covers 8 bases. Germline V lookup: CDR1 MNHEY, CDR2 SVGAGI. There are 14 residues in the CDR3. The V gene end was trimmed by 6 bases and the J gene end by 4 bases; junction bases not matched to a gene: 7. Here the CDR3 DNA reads TGTGCCAGCAGCGTGGACAGGGACGCCTATGGCTACACCTTC. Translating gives CASSVDRDAYGYTF.

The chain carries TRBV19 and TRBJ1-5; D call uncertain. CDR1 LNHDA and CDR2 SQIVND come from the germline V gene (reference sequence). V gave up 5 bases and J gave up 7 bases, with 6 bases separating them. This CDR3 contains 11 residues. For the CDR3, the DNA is TGTGCCAGTAGTGAGGGCCAGCCCCAGCATTTT. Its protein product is CASSEGQPQHF.

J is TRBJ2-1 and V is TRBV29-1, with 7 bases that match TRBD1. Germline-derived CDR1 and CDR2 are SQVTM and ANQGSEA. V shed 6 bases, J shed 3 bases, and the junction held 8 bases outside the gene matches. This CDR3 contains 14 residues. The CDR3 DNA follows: TGCAGCGTGTGGGACAGTTCTGTCTACAATGAGCAGTTCTTC. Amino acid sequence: CSVWDSSVYNEQFF.

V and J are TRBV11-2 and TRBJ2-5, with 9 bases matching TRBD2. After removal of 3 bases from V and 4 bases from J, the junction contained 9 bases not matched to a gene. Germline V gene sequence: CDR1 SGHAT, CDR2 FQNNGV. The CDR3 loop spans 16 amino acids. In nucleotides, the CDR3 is TGTGCCAGCAGCTTCGGGGGGGGTAGCGGGAGAGAGACCCAGTACTTC. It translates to CASSFGGGSGRETQYF.

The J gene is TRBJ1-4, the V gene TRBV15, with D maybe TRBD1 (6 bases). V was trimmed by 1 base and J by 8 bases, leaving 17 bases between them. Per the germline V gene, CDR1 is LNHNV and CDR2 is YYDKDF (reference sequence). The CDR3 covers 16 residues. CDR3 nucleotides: TGTGCCACCAGCAGAGGGCTGGGGGCGGGAGAGGAAAAACTGTTTTTT. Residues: CATSRGLGAGEEKLFF.

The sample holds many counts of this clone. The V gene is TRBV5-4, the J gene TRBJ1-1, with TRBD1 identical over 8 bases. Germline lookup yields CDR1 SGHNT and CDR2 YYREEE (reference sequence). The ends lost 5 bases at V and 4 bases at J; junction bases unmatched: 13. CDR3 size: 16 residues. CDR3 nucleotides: TGTGCCAGCAGAAGAGGACAGGGAAGGGAAGGCACTGAAGCTTTCTTT. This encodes CASRRGQGREGTEAFF.

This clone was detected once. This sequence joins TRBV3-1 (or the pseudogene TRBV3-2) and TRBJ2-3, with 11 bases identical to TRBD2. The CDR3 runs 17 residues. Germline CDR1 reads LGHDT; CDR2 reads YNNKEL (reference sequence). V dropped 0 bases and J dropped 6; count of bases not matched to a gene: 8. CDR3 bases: TGTGCCAGCAGCCAAGAATTAGCGGGAGGGCCCGGGGATACGCAGTATTTT. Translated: CASSQELAGGPGDTQYF.

This CDR3 is CATSRGDRGFSLWDEQFF. As DNA, the CDR3 is TGTGCCACCAGCAGAGGGGACAGGGGATTCTCATTATGGGATGAGCAGTTCTTC. The V and J genes are TRBV15 and TRBJ2-1; 10 bases align to TRBD1. This CDR3 spans 18 amino acids. The ends lost 1 base at V and 8 bases at J; junction bases unmatched: 14. In germline, CDR1 is LNHNV, CDR2 YYDKDF (reference sequence).

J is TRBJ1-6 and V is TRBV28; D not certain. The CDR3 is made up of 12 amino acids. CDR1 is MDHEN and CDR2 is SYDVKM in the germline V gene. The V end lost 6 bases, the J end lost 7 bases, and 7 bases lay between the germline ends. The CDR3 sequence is CASRILNSPLHF. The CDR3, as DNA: TGTGCCAGCAGAATTCTCAATTCACCCCTCCACTTT.

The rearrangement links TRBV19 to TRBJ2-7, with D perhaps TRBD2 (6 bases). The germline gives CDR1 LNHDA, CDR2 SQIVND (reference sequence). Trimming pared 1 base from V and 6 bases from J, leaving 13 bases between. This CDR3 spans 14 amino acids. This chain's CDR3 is CASSIGRAFSEQYF. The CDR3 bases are TGTGCCAGTAGTATAGGGAGGGCCTTCTCCGAGCAGTACTTC.

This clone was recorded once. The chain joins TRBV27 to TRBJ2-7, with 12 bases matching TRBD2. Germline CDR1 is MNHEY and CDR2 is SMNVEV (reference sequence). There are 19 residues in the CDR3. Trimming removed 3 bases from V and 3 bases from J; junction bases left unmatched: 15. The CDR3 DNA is TGTGCCAGCAGTTTTCTAGCGGGAGGGCCTTCGGGGGGTGGCTACGAGCAGTACTTC. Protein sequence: CASSFLAGGPSGGGYEQYF.

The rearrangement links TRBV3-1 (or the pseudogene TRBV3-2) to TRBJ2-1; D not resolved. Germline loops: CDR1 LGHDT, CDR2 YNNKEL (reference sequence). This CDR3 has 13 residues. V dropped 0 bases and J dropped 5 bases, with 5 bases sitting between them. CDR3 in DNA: TGTGCCAGCAGCCAAGAGCTAGACAATGAGCAGTTCTTC. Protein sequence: CASSQELDNEQFF.

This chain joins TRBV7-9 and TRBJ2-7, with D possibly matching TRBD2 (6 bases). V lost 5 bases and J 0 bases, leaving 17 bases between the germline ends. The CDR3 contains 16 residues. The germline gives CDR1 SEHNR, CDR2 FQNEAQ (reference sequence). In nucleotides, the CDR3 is TGTGCCAGCAGCCCGGGCGGGGCCCCGACCTCCTACGAGCAGTACTTC. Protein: CASSPGGAPTSYEQYF.

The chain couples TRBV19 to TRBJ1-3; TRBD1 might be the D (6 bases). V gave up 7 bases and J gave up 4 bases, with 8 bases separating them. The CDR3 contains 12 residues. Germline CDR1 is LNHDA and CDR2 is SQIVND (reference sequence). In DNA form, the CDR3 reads TGTGCCAGTACTACAGGGGGAAACACCATATATTTT. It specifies CASTTGGNTIYF.

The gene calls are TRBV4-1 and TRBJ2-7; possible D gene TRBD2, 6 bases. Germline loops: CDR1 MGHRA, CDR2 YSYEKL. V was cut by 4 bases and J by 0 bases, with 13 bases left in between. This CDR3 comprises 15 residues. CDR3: CASSRGTQSSYEQYF. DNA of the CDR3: TGCGCCAGCAGCCGCGGGACTCAGAGCTCCTACGAGCAGTACTTC.